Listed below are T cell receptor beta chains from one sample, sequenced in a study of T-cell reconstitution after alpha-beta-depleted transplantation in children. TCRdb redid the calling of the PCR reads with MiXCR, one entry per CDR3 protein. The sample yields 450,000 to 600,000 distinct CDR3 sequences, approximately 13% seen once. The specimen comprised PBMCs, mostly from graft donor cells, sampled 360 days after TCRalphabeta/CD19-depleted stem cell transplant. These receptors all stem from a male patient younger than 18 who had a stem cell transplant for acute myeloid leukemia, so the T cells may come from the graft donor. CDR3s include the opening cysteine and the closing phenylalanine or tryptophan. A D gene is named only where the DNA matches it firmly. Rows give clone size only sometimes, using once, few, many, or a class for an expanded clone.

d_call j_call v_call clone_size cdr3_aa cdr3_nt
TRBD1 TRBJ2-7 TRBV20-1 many CSAPRGLNSYEQYF TGCAGTGCACCCAGGGGGCTCAACTCCTACGAGCAGTACTTC
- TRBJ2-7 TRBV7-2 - CASSLDGGTSYEQYF TGTGCCAGCAGCTTAGACGGCGGGACTTCCTACGAGCAGTACTTC
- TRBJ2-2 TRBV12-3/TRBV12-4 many CASRRQRTGELFF TGTGCCAGCAGGAGACAGCGAACCGGGGAGCTGTTTTTT
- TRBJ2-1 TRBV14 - CASSPLKGDNYNEQFF TGTGCCAGCAGCCCCCTTAAAGGCGATAACTACAATGAGCAGTTCTTC
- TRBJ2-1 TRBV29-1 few CSVEDYRNEQFF TGCAGCGTTGAAGATTATCGGAACGAGCAGTTCTTC
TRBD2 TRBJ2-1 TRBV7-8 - CASSDRTSGALLNYNEQFF TGTGCCAGCAGCGACCGGACTAGCGGGGCCCTCCTAAACTACAATGAGCAGTTCTTC
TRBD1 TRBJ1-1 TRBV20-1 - CSASRGQGVGTEAFF TGCAGTGCTAGTAGAGGACAGGGGGTTGGGACTGAAGCTTTCTTT
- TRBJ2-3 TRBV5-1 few CASSLVLEVSTDTQYF TGCGCCAGCAGCTTGGTTTTGGAGGTTAGCACAGATACGCAGTATTTT
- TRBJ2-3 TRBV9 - CASSSYSRTDTQYF TGTGCCAGCAGCAGCTACTCTAGAACAGATACGCAGTATTTT
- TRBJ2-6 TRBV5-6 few CASSLEASGANVLTF TGTGCCAGCAGCTTGGAGGCCTCTGGGGCCAACGTCCTGACTTTC
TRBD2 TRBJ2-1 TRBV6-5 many CASSYRRSGRAYNEQFF TGTGCCAGCAGTTACCGGAGGAGCGGGAGGGCCTACAATGAGCAGTTCTTC
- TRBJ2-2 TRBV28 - CASSTLTGFTGELFF TGTGCCAGCAGCACTCTAACAGGGTTCACCGGGGAGCTGTTTTTT
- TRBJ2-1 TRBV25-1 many CASSTPSWGLAYNEQFF TGTGCCAGCAGTACTCCCTCATGGGGGCTAGCCTACAATGAGCAGTTCTTC
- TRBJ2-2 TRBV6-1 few CASRKQGLSGTGELFF TGTGCCAGCAGAAAACAGGGATTGTCAGGGACCGGGGAGCTGTTTTTT
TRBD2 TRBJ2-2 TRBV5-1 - CASSWLAGLGHTGELFF TGCGCCAGCAGCTGGTTAGCGGGGTTAGGGCACACCGGGGAGCTGTTTTTT
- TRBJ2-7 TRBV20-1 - CSARGGTTYEQYF TGCAGTGCTAGAGGCGGGACCACCTACGAGCAGTACTTC
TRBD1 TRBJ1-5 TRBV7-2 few CASSKEFRGGNQPQHF TGTGCCAGCAGCAAAGAGTTCAGGGGGGGCAATCAGCCCCAGCATTTT
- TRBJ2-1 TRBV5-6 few CASSDINGNEQFF TGTGCCAGCAGCGACATTAATGGCAATGAGCAGTTCTTC
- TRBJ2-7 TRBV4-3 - CASSQVGAGYSYEQYF TGCGCCAGCAGCCAAGTGGGGGCGGGATACTCCTACGAGCAGTACTTC
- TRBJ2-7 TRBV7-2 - CASSYPPGNEQYF TGTGCCAGCAGCTATCCGCCGGGGAACGAGCAGTACTTC
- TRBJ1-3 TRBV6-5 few CASSYSDLSGNTIYF TGTGCCAGCAGTTACTCGGATCTTTCTGGAAACACCATATATTTT
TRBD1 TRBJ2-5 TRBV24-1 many CATSDRDRGQGTQYF TGTGCCACCAGTGACCGGGACAGGGGCCAAGGGACCCAGTACTTC
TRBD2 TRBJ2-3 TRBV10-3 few CAITPGLAGGHHPSPISTDTQYF TGTGCCATCACGCCCGGACTAGCGGGAGGTCACCACCCTAGCCCGATTAGCACAGATACGCAGTATTTT
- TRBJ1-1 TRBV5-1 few CASSLYGGNTEAFF TGCGCCAGCAGCTTGTATGGGGGGAACACTGAAGCTTTCTTT
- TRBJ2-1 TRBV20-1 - CSASDLVDEQFF TGCAGTGCCTCCGACCTTGTCGATGAGCAGTTCTTC
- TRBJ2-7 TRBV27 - CASSLLKGGYEQYF TGTGCCAGCAGTCTCCTTAAGGGGGGCTACGAGCAGTACTTC
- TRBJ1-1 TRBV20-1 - CSARGERGWTEAFF TGCAGTGCTAGAGGAGAGAGGGGGTGGACTGAAGCTTTCTTT
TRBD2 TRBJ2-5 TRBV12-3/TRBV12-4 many CASSPGASGRAQETQYF TGTGCCAGCAGTCCTGGGGCTAGCGGGAGGGCCCAAGAGACCCAGTACTTC
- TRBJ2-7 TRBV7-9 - CASSLEAGLSYEQYF TGTGCCAGCAGCTTAGAGGCGGGTTTATCCTACGAGCAGTACTTC
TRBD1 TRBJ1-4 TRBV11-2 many CASSLAGTGEKLFF TGTGCCAGCAGCTTAGCGGGGACAGGGGAAAAACTGTTTTTT
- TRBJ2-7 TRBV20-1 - CSAGVQGTIEQYF TGCAGTGCTGGGGTCCAGGGGACAATCGAGCAGTACTTC
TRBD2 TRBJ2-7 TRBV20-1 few CSGGLASYEQYF TGCAGTGGGGGACTAGCGAGCTACGAGCAGTACTTC
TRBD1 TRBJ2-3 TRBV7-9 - CASATYRGQTDTQYF TGTGCCAGCGCAACTTACAGGGGGCAGACAGATACGCAGTATTTT
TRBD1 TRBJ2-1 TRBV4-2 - CASSRRDSSNEQFF TGTGCCAGCAGCCGCCGGGACAGTAGCAATGAGCAGTTCTTC
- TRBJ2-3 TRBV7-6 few CASSLAGTLSTDTQYF TGTGCCAGCAGCTTAGCCGGGACGCTTAGCACAGATACGCAGTATTTT
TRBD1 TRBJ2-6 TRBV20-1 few CSASRQGASGGANVLTF TGCAGTGCTAGTCGACAGGGGGCTTCGGGCGGGGCCAACGTCCTGACTTTC
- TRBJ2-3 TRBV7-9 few CASIMGATPTDTQYF TGTGCCAGCATCATGGGGGCCACCCCCACAGATACGCAGTATTTT
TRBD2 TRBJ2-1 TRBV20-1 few CSARFLLAGVGNEQFF TGCAGTGCTAGATTCTTACTAGCGGGAGTGGGCAATGAGCAGTTCTTC
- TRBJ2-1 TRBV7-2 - CASSLRDRRALYNEQFF TGTGCCAGCAGCTTAAGGGATAGACGGGCCCTTTACAATGAGCAGTTCTTC
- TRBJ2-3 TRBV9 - CASSVGGLPRVTQYF TGTGCCAGCAGCGTAGGCGGACTCCCCCGGGTGACGCAGTATTTT
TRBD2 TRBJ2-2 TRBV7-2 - CASSLTSGLTGELFF TGTGCCAGCAGCTTGACTAGCGGCCTCACCGGGGAGCTGTTTTTT
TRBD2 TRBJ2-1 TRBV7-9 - CASSLASGGNEQFF TGTGCCAGCAGCTTGGCTAGCGGGGGCAATGAGCAGTTCTTC
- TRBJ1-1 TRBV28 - CASSFVQPMSAEAFF TGTGCCAGCAGTTTTGTACAGCCGATGTCGGCTGAAGCTTTCTTT
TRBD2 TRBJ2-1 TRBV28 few CASSSFTGTSGYNEQFF TGTGCCAGCAGTTCGTTCACCGGGACTAGCGGTTACAATGAGCAGTTCTTC
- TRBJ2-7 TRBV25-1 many CASSGGRTYEQYF TGTGCCAGCAGTGGGGGTAGGACCTACGAGCAGTACTTC
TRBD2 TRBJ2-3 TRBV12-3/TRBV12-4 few CASSSGLAPGTDTQYF TGTGCCAGCAGTTCGGGACTAGCGCCCGGCACAGATACGCAGTATTTT
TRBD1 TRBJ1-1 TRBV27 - CASSFLGGLVAFF TGTGCCAGCAGTTTTTTAGGGGGCTTGGTAGCTTTCTTT
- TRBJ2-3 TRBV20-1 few CSAIIRARPRDTQYF TGCAGTGCTATTATCCGGGCTCGCCCTAGGGATACGCAGTATTTT
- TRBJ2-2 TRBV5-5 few CASSLMMAGSNTGELFF TGTGCCAGCAGCTTGATGATGGCAGGGTCGAACACCGGGGAGCTGTTTTTT
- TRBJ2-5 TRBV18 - CASSDLTGAGKTQYF TGTGCCAGCTCCGACCTAACTGGGGCCGGGAAGACCCAGTACTTC
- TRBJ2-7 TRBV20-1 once CSANPETAPTYEQYF TGCAGTGCTAACCCGGAAACGGCCCCGACCTACGAGCAGTACTTC
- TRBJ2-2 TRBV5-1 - CASSLPRLGIGTGELFF TGCGCCAGCAGCTTACCACGCCTGGGAATCGGGACCGGGGAGCTGTTTTTT
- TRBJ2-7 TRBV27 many CASSLGETYEQYF TGTGCCAGCAGTTTAGGGGAAACCTACGAGCAGTACTTC
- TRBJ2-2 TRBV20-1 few CSARALRVLNTGELFF TGCAGTGCTAGAGCCCTCCGGGTCCTAAACACCGGGGAGCTGTTTTTT
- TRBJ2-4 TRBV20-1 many CSATRDLAKNIQYF TGCAGTGCCACTAGGGATCTAGCCAAAAACATTCAGTACTTC
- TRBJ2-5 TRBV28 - CASSFVEIRETQYF TGTGCCAGCAGTTTCGTTGAGATAAGGGAGACCCAGTACTTC
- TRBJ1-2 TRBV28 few CASSVSRTDFNYGYTF TGTGCCAGCAGCGTCTCGAGGACAGATTTTAACTATGGCTACACCTTC
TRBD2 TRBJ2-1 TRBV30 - CAWSLRTSALGGEQFF TGTGCCTGGAGCCTCCGGACTAGCGCCCTCGGGGGTGAGCAGTTCTTC
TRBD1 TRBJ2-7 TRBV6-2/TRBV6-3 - CASSTGTGSTEQYF TGTGCCAGCAGTACCGGGACAGGGAGTACCGAGCAGTACTTC
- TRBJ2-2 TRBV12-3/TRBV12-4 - CASSLGRDTGELFF TGTGCCAGCAGTTTAGGCCGGGACACCGGGGAGCTGTTTTTT